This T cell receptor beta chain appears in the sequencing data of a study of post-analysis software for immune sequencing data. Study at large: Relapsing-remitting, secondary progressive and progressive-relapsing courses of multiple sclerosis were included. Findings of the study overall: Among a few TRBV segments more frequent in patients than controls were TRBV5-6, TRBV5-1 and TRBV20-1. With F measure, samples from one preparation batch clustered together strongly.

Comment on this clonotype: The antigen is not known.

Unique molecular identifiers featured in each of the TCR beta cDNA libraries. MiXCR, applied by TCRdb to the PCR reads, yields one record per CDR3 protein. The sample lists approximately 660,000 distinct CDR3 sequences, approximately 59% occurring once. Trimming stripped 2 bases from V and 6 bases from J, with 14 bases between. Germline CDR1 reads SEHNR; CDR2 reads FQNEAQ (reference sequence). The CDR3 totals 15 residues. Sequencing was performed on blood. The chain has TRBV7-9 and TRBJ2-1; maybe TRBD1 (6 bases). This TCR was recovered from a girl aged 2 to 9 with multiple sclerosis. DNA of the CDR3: TGTGCCAGCAGCTTAACCCCGACAGGCCGCAATGAGCAGTTCTTC. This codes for CASSLTPTGRNEQFF. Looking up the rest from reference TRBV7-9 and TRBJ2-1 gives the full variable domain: DTGVSQNPRHKITKRGQNVTFRCDPISEHNRLYWYRQTLGQGPEFLTYFQNEAQLEKSRLLSDRFSAERPKGSFSTLEIQRTEQGDSAMYLCASSLTPTGRNEQFFGPGTRLTVL.